This T cell receptor beta chain was captured in a study of blood T cell repertoires in COVID-19. Turning to the study itself: Both acute and convalescent COVID-19 samples were obtained from the United States, Italy and Spain.

Original processing methods: Using reference gene primer amplification, nucleated cell counts were estimated. Here immunoSEQ multiplex PCR was the method, and the copy in TCRdb shows in-frame clones only, minus some. V, J and clone size derive from that table, while D and trimming were established from the DNA sequence. The table records around 250,000 clones, about 83% of them present only once. Specimen: peripheral blood. The receptor's source is a man in his forties with active or convalescent COVID-19.

The CDR3 sequence is CASSYSNLGGAGYTF. Here the CDR3 DNA reads TGTGCCAGCAGTTACTCGAATCTAGGGGGAGCTGGCTACACCTTC. The V call is TRBV6-5, the J call TRBJ1-2, with D possibly matching TRBD1 (6 bases). The V gene's germline CDR1 is MNHEY and CDR2 SVGAGI. The CDR3 runs to 15 residues. V lost 0 bases, J lost 7 bases, and 15 bases lay in between.